The 11 T cell receptor beta chains below all came from one sample that was sequenced in a study of T cell changes during pregnancy in multiple sclerosis. Only in-frame clones appear in the TCRdb table, and some are missing; sequencing was by immunoSEQ multiplex PCR. The data show 70,000 to 75,000 clones, approximately 90% seen once. This specimen consisted of peripheral blood, obtained in the second trimester of pregnancy. These receptors were obtained from a female donor in good health, enrolled as a control in a pregnancy study.

This chain connects TRBV7-2 to TRBJ2-2, with D possibly being TRBD2 (5 bases). The CDR3 sequence is 15 residues long. Trimming stripped 4 bases from V and 2 bases from J, with 11 bases between. Germline V gives CDR1 SGHTA, CDR2 FQGNSA. The CDR3 loop is CASSYGSGNTGELFF. The CDR3, as DNA: TGTGCCAGCAGCTATGGAAGCGGTAACACCGGGGAGCTGTTTTTT.

J is TRBJ2-6 and V is TRBV7-9; maybe TRBD1 (6 bases). V lost 1 base, J lost 2 bases, and 12 bases lay in between. This CDR3 has 17 amino acids. The germline CDR1 and CDR2 sequences are SEHNR and FQNEAQ (reference sequence). The CDR3, as DNA: TGTGCCAGCAGCTTAGAACAGGGTGGCCCTGGGGCCAACGTCCTGACTTTC. Its protein is CASSLEQGGPGANVLTF. Filled out from reference TRBV7-9 and TRBJ2-6, the complete variable domain reads DTGVSQNPRHKITKRGQNVTFRCDPISEHNRLYWYRQTLGQGPEFLTYFQNEAQLEKSRLLSDRFSAERPKGSFSTLEIQRTEQGDSAMYLCASSLEQGGPGANVLTFGAGSRLTVL.

The rearrangement links TRBV7-8 to TRBJ1-2, with D possibly TRBD1 on 6 matching bases. CDR3 size: 15 residues. Trimming shortened V by 1 base and J by 4 bases, and 13 bases separated the two germline ends. Germline V gene data show CDR1 as SGHVS and CDR2 as FQNEAQ. CDR3 in amino acids: CASSLGPTGFYGYTF. CDR3 bases: TGTGCCAGCAGCTTAGGGCCCACAGGGTTCTATGGCTACACCTTC.

This chain connects TRBV10-3 to TRBJ1-2; no definite D call. Germline loops: CDR1 ENHRY, CDR2 SYGVKD. This CDR3 is 14 amino acids long. V dropped 5 bases and J dropped 2 bases, with 12 bases sitting between them. CDR3 sequence reads: CAISPRTGNYGYTF. The CDR3 bases are TGTGCCATCAGTCCCCGGACGGGGAACTATGGCTACACCTTC.

The chain carries TRBV4-2 and TRBJ2-6; 8 nucleotides agree with TRBD2. CDR1 is LGHNA, CDR2 YNFKEQ, per germline. The CDR3 totals 16 residues. V was clipped by 1 base and J by 2 bases; unmatched bases: 1. The CDR3 sequence is CASSQGAGAGANVLTF. The CDR3 nucleotides are TGTGCCAGCAGCCAAGGAGCGGGGGCTGGGGCCAACGTCCTGACTTTC.

This chain uses TRBV2 with TRBJ1-3; D not resolved. In germline, CDR1 is SNHLY, CDR2 FYNNEI. The length of the CDR3 is 13 residues. The germline V and J ends were trimmed by 6 bases and 0 bases, with 6 bases remaining between them. CDR3 nucleotide sequence: TGTGCCAGCAGCCCCTCCTCTGGAAACACCATATATTTT. Its translation: CASSPSSGNTIYF. Combining the CDR3 with reference TRBV2 and TRBJ1-3 gives the whole variable domain EPEVTQTPSHQVTQMGQEVILRCVPISNHLYFYWYRQILGQKVEFLVSFYNNEISEKSEIFDDQFSVERPDGSNFTLKIRSTKLEDSAMYFCASSPSSGNTIYFGEGSWLTVV.

V gene TRBV18 combines with J gene TRBJ1-1, with no clear D. This CDR3 region has 12 residues. V lost 3 bases and J 3 bases, leaving 5 bases between the germline ends. Germline V CDR1 and CDR2: KGHSH, LQKENI. The CDR3 nucleotides are TGTGCCAGCTCACCCGGTTACACTGAAGCTTTCTTT. It translates to CASSPGYTEAFF.

The chain has TRBV7-9 and TRBJ2-5; 7 positions match TRBD1. The CDR3 covers 15 residues. The J segment lost 1 base and the V segment lost 4 bases, leaving 6 bases of the junction unmatched. Germline loops: CDR1 SEHNR, CDR2 FQNEAQ (reference sequence). The CDR3 loop reads CASSYGTGAQETQYF. The CDR3, as DNA: TGTGCCAGCAGCTACGGTACAGGGGCCCAAGAGACCCAGTACTTC.

The chain joins TRBV7-2 to TRBJ2-2, with 7 bases matching TRBD1. In germline, CDR1 is SGHTA, CDR2 FQGNSA. This CDR3 region has 15 residues. Germline trimming cut 0 bases from V and 5 bases from J; bases unmatched to any gene: 3. Here the CDR3 DNA reads TGTGCCAGCAGCTTAGCGACAGGGCGGACCGGGGAGCTGTTTTTT. It translates to CASSLATGRTGELFF.

This chain uses TRBV7-2 with TRBJ2-5, with 9 bases identical to TRBD1. This CDR3 has 15 residues. After removal of 1 base from V and 4 bases from J, the junction contained 4 bases not matched to a gene. Germline CDR1 SGHTA, CDR2 FQGNSA. The CDR3 protein is CASSLGTGVPETQYF. CDR3 in DNA: TGTGCCAGCAGCTTAGGGACAGGGGTCCCAGAGACCCAGTACTTC.

The chain is built from TRBV15 and TRBJ2-3, with 10 bases identical to TRBD2. Trimming at V came to 3 bases and at J to 2 bases, leaving 2 bases not matched to a gene. The CDR3 totals 15 residues. Germline V lookup: CDR1 LNHNV, CDR2 YYDKDF (reference sequence). CDR3 in amino acids: CATSSGLADTDTQYF. DNA for the CDR3: TGTGCCACCAGCAGCGGACTAGCGGACACAGATACGCAGTATTTT.